These 2 T cell receptor beta chains were sequenced from one sample in a study of T cells in localized non-small cell lung cancer. This table comes from immunoSEQ multiplex PCR, and its TCRdb copy is limited to in-frame clones, with some not included. The sample holds 8,500 to 10,000 clones, 90% seen once. The material sequenced was peripheral blood, taken before any cancer treatment. Receptor source: a male donor aged 60 or over with stage III squamous cell lung carcinoma.

This clone has just one count. The rearrangement uses TRBV5-1 and TRBJ2-7, with TRBD2 identical over 16 bases. CDR1 is SGHRS, CDR2 YFSETQ, per germline. The CDR3 sequence is 18 residues long. V trimming: 3 bases; J trimming: 0 bases; junction bases outside the gene matches: 6. CDR3: CASSSGLAGGRSSYEQYF. CDR3 coding DNA: TGCGCCAGCAGCTCGGGACTAGCGGGGGGGCGGAGCTCCTACGAGCAGTACTTC. The full variable domain, with the rest looked up from reference TRBV5-1 and TRBJ2-7, is KAGVTQTPRYLIKTRGQQVTLSCSPISGHRSVSWYQQTPGQGLQFLFEYFSETQRNKGNFPGRFSGRQFSNSRSEMNVSTLELGDSALYLCASSSGLAGGRSSYEQYFGPGTRLTVT.

The gene calls are TRBV4-3 and TRBJ1-6, with 9 positions matching TRBD1. Trimming removed 7 bases from V and 7 bases from J; junction bases left unmatched: 17. CDR3 size: 18 residues. Germline V gene data show CDR1 as LGHNA and CDR2 as YSLEER. CDR3 in DNA: TGCGCCAGCAACCCTCTGATTAGGACAGGGGCAACCAATTCACCCCTCCACTTT. Encoded protein: CASNPLIRTGATNSPLHF.